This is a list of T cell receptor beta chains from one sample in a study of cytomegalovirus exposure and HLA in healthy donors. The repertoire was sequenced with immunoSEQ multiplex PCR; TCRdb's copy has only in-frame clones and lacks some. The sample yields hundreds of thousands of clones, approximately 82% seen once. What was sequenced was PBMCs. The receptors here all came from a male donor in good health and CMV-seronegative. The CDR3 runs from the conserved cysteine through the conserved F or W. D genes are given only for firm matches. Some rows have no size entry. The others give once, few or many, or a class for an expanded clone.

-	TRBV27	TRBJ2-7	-	CAIGRGGAYEQYF	TGTGCCATCGGAAGAGGGGGGGCCTACGAGCAGTACTTC
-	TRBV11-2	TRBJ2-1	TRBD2	CAGEGWGNEQFF	TGTGCCGGGGAGGGGTGGGGCAATGAGCAGTTCTTC
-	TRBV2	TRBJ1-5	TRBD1	CASSESGQGIQPQHF	TGTGCCAGCAGTGAATCGGGACAGGGAATCCAGCCCCAGCATTTT
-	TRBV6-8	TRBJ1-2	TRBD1	CASSYSTGGNYGYTF	TGTGCCAGCAGTTACTCGACAGGGGGGAACTATGGCTACACCTTC
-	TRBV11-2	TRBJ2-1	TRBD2	CASSLSGGVYSEQFF	TGTGCCAGCAGCTTAAGCGGGGGGGTTTATAGTGAGCAGTTCTTC
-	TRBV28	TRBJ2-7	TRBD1	CASRSYRTGSVLHYEQYF	TGTGCCAGCAGGAGTTATAGGACAGGGAGTGTACTACACTACGAGCAGTACTTC
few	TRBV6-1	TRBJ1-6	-	CASSEAATDYNSPLHF	TGTGCCAGCAGTGAAGCAGCGACAGACTATAATTCACCCCTCCACTTT
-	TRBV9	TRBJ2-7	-	CASSVEDSSSYEQYF	TGTGCCAGCAGCGTAGAGGACAGCAGCTCCTACGAGCAGTACTTC
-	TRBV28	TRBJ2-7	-	CASIPPASGFYEQYF	TGTGCCAGCATTCCCCCAGCCTCCGGGTTCTACGAGCAGTACTTC
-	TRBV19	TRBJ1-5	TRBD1	CASSPGQGANQPQHF	TGTGCCAGTAGTCCGGGACAGGGTGCAAATCAGCCCCAGCATTTT
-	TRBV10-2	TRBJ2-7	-	CASRGLVSYEQYF	TGCGCCAGCAGGGGCCTGGTGTCCTACGAGCAGTACTTC
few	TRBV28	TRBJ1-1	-	CASSLSGLNTEAFF	TGTGCCAGCAGTTTAAGTGGGCTGAACACTGAAGCTTTCTTT
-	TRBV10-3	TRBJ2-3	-	CASQGDLTDTQYF	TGTGCCAGCCAAGGGGATTTGACAGATACGCAGTATTTT
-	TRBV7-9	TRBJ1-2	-	CASTSEGGGYTF	TGTGCCAGCACGTCCGAGGGAGGTGGCTACACCTTC
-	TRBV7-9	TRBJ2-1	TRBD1	CSSSLARGLYGDEQFF	TGTTCCAGCAGCTTAGCCAGGGGGCTTTACGGGGATGAGCAGTTCTTC
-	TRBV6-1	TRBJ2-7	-	CASSELVQGGEQYF	TGTGCCAGCAGTGAACTCGTGCAGGGCGGCGAGCAGTACTTC
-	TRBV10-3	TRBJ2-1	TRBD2	CAIGTSGSSYNEQFF	TGTGCCATCGGGACTAGCGGGAGTTCGTACAATGAGCAGTTCTTC
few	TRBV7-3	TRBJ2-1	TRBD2	CASRTPGTSYNEQFF	TGTGCCAGCAGGACACCCGGGACTAGCTACAATGAGCAGTTCTTC
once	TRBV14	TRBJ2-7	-	CASSQDLGGASYEQYF	TGTGCCAGCAGCCAAGATTTGGGTGGGGCTTCCTACGAGCAGTACTTC
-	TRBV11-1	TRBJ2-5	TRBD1	CASSGFGTGGAEETQYF	TGTGCCAGCAGCGGATTCGGGACAGGGGGCGCGGAGGAGACCCAGTACTTC
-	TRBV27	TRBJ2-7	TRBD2	CASSLSGAGRGYEQYF	TGTGCCAGCAGTTTATCCGGAGCGGGAAGGGGCTACGAGCAGTACTTC
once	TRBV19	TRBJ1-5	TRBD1	CASSISGRGLLQRNQPQHF	TGTGCCAGTAGTATATCGGGCAGGGGGCTACTACAGCGCAATCAGCCCCAGCATTTT
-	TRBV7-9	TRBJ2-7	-	CSSSRSSVGNEQYF	TGTTCCAGCAGCCGGTCCTCGGTCGGGAACGAGCAGTACTTC
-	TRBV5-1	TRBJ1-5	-	CASSLGVGGGNQPQHF	TGCGCCAGCAGCTTAGGGGTTGGTGGAGGCAATCAGCCCCAGCATTTT
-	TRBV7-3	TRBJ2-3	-	CASSRTSSTDTQYF	TGTGCCAGCAGCCGTACATCGAGCACAGATACGCAGTATTTT
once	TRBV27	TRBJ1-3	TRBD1	CASSSGQGSSGNTIYF	TGTGCCAGCAGCTCAGGACAGGGCAGCTCTGGAAACACCATATATTTT
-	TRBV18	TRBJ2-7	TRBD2	CASSSNRAGATYEQYF	TGTGCCAGCTCATCCAACCGAGCGGGAGCTACCTACGAGCAGTACTTC
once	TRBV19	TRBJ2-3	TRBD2	CASSILSGRGADTQYF	TGTGCCAGTAGTATCCTGAGCGGGAGGGGTGCAGATACGCAGTATTTT
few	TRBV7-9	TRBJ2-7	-	CSSSRVSGTEQYF	TGTTCCAGCAGCCGAGTCAGCGGTACCGAGCAGTACTTC
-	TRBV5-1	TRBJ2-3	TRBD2	CASSQIRGRAGDTQYF	TGCGCCAGCAGCCAGATTAGAGGGAGGGCCGGAGATACGCAGTATTTT
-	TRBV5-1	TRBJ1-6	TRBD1	CASSLGDSNSPLHF	TGCGCCAGCAGCTTGGGGGACAGCAATTCACCCCTCCACTTT
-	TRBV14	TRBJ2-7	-	CASSQDWRGQAYEQYF	TGTGCCAGCAGCCAAGATTGGCGGGGTCAAGCCTACGAGCAGTACTTC
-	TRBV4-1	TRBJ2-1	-	CASRAVDGVIYNEQFF	TGCGCCAGCAGGGCCGTAGACGGAGTAATCTACAATGAGCAGTTCTTC
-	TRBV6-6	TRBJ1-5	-	CASSPPLRGEKPQHF	TGTGCCAGCAGCCCCCCACTCCGGGGGGAAAAGCCCCAGCATTTT
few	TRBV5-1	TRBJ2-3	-	CASSLEPGSGTDTQYF	TGCGCCAGCAGCTTGGAGCCGGGGTCCGGCACAGATACGCAGTATTTT
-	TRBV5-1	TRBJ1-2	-	CASRGESYGYTF	TGCGCCAGCCGGGGAGAGAGCTATGGCTACACCTTC
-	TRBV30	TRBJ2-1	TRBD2	CAWSPGLAGYEQFF	TGTGCCTGGAGTCCGGGACTAGCGGGATATGAGCAGTTCTTC
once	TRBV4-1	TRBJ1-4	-	CASSQDPRDEKLFF	TGCGCCAGCAGCCAAGATCCGCGGGATGAAAAACTGTTTTTT
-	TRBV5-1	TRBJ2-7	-	CASSLPAYEQYF	TGCGCCAGCAGCTTGCCAGCCTACGAGCAGTACTTC
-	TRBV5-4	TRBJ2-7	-	CASSLVGAGLYEQYF	TGTGCCAGCAGCTTGGTAGGGGCGGGGCTCTACGAGCAGTACTTC
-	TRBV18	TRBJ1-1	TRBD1	CASSPPAGGREAFF	TGTGCCAGCTCACCGCCGGCAGGGGGCAGAGAAGCTTTCTTT
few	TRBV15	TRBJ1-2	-	CATSRPRGGDGYTF	TGTGCCACCAGCCGCCCACGGGGGGGCGATGGCTACACCTTC
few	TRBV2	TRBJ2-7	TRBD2	CASSRLAGGVYEQYF	TGTGCCAGCAGCCGTCTAGCGGGAGGGGTCTACGAGCAGTACTTC
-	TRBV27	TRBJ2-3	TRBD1	CASSSYRGIVTDTQYF	TGTGCCAGCAGTTCCTACAGGGGAATTGTCACAGATACGCAGTATTTT
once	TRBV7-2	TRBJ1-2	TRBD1	CASSPPGQGAFGYTF	TGTGCCAGCAGCCCACCGGGACAGGGGGCTTTCGGCTACACCTTC
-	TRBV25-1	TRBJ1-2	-	CASSDRILLYGYTF	TGTGCCAGCAGTGATCGAATACTTCTCTATGGCTACACCTTC
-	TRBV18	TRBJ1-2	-	CASSPNREFGYTF	TGTGCCAGCTCACCAAACAGGGAATTTGGCTACACCTTC
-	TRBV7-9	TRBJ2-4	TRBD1	CSSIQGRTGEGNIQYF	TGTTCCAGCATCCAAGGGCGGACAGGGGAGGGAAACATTCAGTACTTC
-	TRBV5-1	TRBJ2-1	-	CASSSGESSYNEQFF	TGCGCCAGCAGCTCCGGGGAGAGCTCCTACAATGAGCAGTTCTTC
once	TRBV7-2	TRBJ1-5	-	CASSLIQNQPQHF	TGTGCCAGCAGCTTAATCCAGAATCAGCCCCAGCATTTT
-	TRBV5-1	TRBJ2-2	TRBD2	CASRRTSGVNTGELFF	TGCGCCAGCAGGAGGACTAGCGGGGTGAACACCGGGGAGCTGTTTTTT
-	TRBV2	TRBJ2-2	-	CASSEFRENAGELFF	TGTGCCAGCAGTGAGTTCCGGGAGAACGCCGGGGAGCTGTTTTTT
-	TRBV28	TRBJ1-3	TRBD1	CASSTRGRNTIYF	TGTGCCAGCAGCACCAGGGGGAGAAACACCATATATTTT
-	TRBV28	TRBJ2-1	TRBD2	CASRPLSSGRRAEQFF	TGTGCCAGCAGGCCCCTATCTAGCGGGAGAAGGGCTGAGCAGTTCTTC